The rows below give T cell receptor beta chains drawn from one sample of a study of cytomegalovirus exposure and HLA in healthy donors. Some clones are missing from TCRdb's copy, which holds only in-frame ones; the method was immunoSEQ multiplex PCR. Here the sample table reports around 200,000 clones. Sequences were obtained from PBMCs. The receptors stem from a woman younger than 45 in good health and CMV-seropositive. CDR3s include the opening cysteine and the closing phenylalanine or tryptophan. A D gene is named only where the DNA matches it firmly.

D: TRBD1; V: TRBV7-9; J: TRBJ2-7; DNA: TGTGCCAGCAGCTTACCCCTGGGACAGGCCTACGAGCAGTACTTC; CDR3: CASSLPLGQAYEQYF
D: -; V: TRBV27; J: TRBJ2-1; DNA: TGTGCCAGCAGTTTTGGGGGCCTAGCGGTCAATGAGCAGTTCTTC; CDR3: CASSFGGLAVNEQFF
D: -; V: TRBV7-2; J: TRBJ2-7; DNA: TGTGCCAGCAGCTTATGGGACACCCCCTCCTACGAGCAGTACTTC; CDR3: CASSLWDTPSYEQYF
D: -; V: TRBV30; J: TRBJ1-2; DNA: TGTGCCTGGAGGATAGGGAGAGTCGACTATGGCTACACCTTC; CDR3: CAWRIGRVDYGYTF
D: -; V: TRBV10-3; J: TRBJ2-1; DNA: TGTGCCATCAGTGTTCGAGGGAGCAACGACAATGAGCAGTTCTTC; CDR3: CAISVRGSNDNEQFF
D: TRBD1; V: TRBV18; J: TRBJ2-1; DNA: TGTGCCAGCTCACCGAGGGCAGGGGGCTTAGTGGGGTCCTACAATGAGCAGTTCTTC; CDR3: CASSPRAGGLVGSYNEQFF
D: TRBD1; V: TRBV7-6; J: TRBJ1-4; DNA: TGTGCCAGCAGTCCACAGGGGGCGCAAGAAAAACTGTTTTTT; CDR3: CASSPQGAQEKLFF
D: -; V: TRBV27; J: TRBJ2-7; DNA: TGTGCCAGCAGTTTTAGGAGGACCTACGAGCAGTACTTC; CDR3: CASSFRRTYEQYF
D: -; V: TRBV7-2; J: TRBJ2-1; DNA: TGTGCCAGCAGCTCCTTTAACAATGAGCAGTTCTTC; CDR3: CASSSFNNEQFF
D: TRBD2; V: TRBV10-3; J: TRBJ2-7; DNA: TGTGCCATCAGAGTAGCGGGAGGGGGCTACGAGCAGTACTTC; CDR3: CAIRVAGGGYEQYF